Below, 26 T cell receptor beta chains from the same sample are listed, as sequenced in a study of T cell clones after liver transplantation. This table comes from immunoSEQ multiplex PCR, and its TCRdb copy is limited to in-frame clones, with some not included. The table has fewer than 80,000 clones, around four fifths seen once. The source material was CD4+ T cells from blood, sampled about 50 months after liver transplant. These receptors all stem from a human patient who received a liver transplant. Certain T cells may be donor cells from the graft.

This chain links TRBV5-4 with TRBJ1-2; D uncertain. This CDR3 comprises 15 residues. Trimming shortened V by 4 bases and J by 7 bases, and 20 bases separated the two germline ends. Germline loops: CDR1 SGHNT, CDR2 YYREEE (reference sequence). CDR3 sequence (DNA): TGTGCCAGCAGCCTGGTGGACCGGGCTAAGGGTGGCTACACCTTC. Residues: CASSLVDRAKGGYTF.

The chain has TRBV6-6 and TRBJ1-4; 7 bases are a match to TRBD1. The junction had 5 bases not matched to a gene; V was cut back by 4 bases and J by 6 bases. Germline V gives CDR1 MNHNY, CDR2 SVGAGI (reference sequence). The CDR3 is made up of 14 amino acids. The CDR3 nucleotides are TGTGCCAGCAGTTTCCGGGACAGCTATGAAAAACTGTTTTTT. This encodes CASSFRDSYEKLFF.

The rearrangement joins TRBV19 to TRBJ1-2; D uncertain. The CDR3 has 12 amino acids. V gave up 5 bases and J gave up 4 bases, with 8 bases separating them. In germline, CDR1 is LNHDA, CDR2 SQIVND (reference sequence). The CDR3 is CASSRQTYGYTF. The CDR3 coding sequence is TGTGCCAGTAGTCGACAAACCTATGGCTACACCTTC.

The V call is TRBV5-1, the J call TRBJ1-3; D is unresolved. With 0 bases removed from V and 1 base from J, the gap between germline ends came to 11 bases. The CDR3 loop spans 16 amino acids. CDR1 is SGHRS, CDR2 YFSETQ, per germline. The CDR3 sequence is CASSLDSLGSGNTIYF. The CDR3 bases are TGCGCCAGCAGCTTGGACAGCCTTGGTTCTGGAAACACCATATATTTT. Combining the CDR3 with reference TRBV5-1 and TRBJ1-3 gives the whole variable domain KAGVTQTPRYLIKTRGQQVTLSCSPISGHRSVSWYQQTPGQGLQFLFEYFSETQRNKGNFPGRFSGRQFSNSRSEMNVSTLELGDSALYLCASSLDSLGSGNTIYFGEGSWLTVV.

Points on this clone: Distinct nucleotide sequences in the sample also encode this CDR3. This chain uses TRBV29-1 with TRBJ2-5; D possibly corresponds to TRBD1 (6 bases). CDR3 size: 12 residues. The germline gives CDR1 SQVTM, CDR2 ANQGSEA. Trimming pared 0 bases from V and 5 bases from J, leaving 7 bases between. In DNA, the CDR3 is TGCAGCGTTGAAGATCAGGGGGAGACCCAGTACTTC. Translating gives CSVEDQGETQYF. The entire variable domain, with the rest obtained from reference TRBV29-1 and TRBJ2-5, is as follows: SAVISQKPSRDICQRGTSLTIQCQVDSQVTMMFWYRQQPGQSLTLIATANQGSEATYESGFVIDKFPISRPNLTFSTLTVSNMSPEDSSIYLCSVEDQGETQYFGPGTRLLVL.

The V gene is TRBV7-9, the J gene TRBJ2-4; perhaps TRBD2 as D (5 bases). Trimming shortened V by 5 bases and J by 0 bases, and 14 bases separated the two germline ends. The germline gives CDR1 SEHNR, CDR2 FQNEAQ (reference sequence). CDR3 size: 16 residues. CDR3 sequence reads: CASSPTTGIAKNIQYF. The CDR3 DNA sequence: TGTGCCAGCAGCCCTACGACCGGGATAGCCAAAAACATTCAGTACTTC.

This chain uses TRBV4-3 with TRBJ1-2; D is undetermined. Germline V CDR1 and CDR2: LGHNA, YSLEER. V lost 4 bases and J 2 bases, leaving 5 bases between the germline ends. This CDR3 has 12 residues. The CDR3 region is CASSRENYGYTF. Written as DNA, the CDR3 is TGCGCCAGCAGCCGAGAAAACTATGGCTACACCTTC.

The gene calls are TRBV7-2 and TRBJ2-5, with TRBD1 matching over 8 bases. The CDR3 has 16 amino acids. Trimming cost V 0 bases and J 2 bases; bases outside gene matches: 5. Germline assignment: CDR1 SGHTA and CDR2 FQGNSA. DNA for the CDR3: TGTGCCAGCAGCTTAGCGGGCAGGGGGCTTCAAGAGACCCAGTACTTC. Protein product: CASSLAGRGLQETQYF.

The chain combines TRBV19 with TRBJ2-3, with 9 positions matching TRBD2. There are 13 residues in the CDR3. The trim removed 10 bases at V and 4 bases at J, leaving 6 bases unmatched. Germline values: CDR1 LNHDA, CDR2 SQIVND (reference sequence). The CDR3, as DNA: TGTGCCACCGAGGGACTAGCCGCAGATACGCAGTATTTT. Amino acid sequence: CATEGLAADTQYF.

The V gene is TRBV27, the J gene TRBJ2-7; D not resolved. V dropped 5 bases and J dropped 0 bases, with 5 bases sitting between them. Germline V gene data show CDR1 as MNHEY and CDR2 as SMNVEV (reference sequence). This CDR3 comprises 12 residues. The DNA of the CDR3 is TGTGCCAGCAGTATTAGCTCCTACGAGCAGTACTTC. As protein: CASSISSYEQYF.

The genes are TRBV28 and TRBJ1-1, with TRBD1 as a possible D gene (5 bases). This CDR3 region has 14 residues. CDR1 and CDR2 (germline): MDHEN, SYDVKM. V dropped 3 bases and J dropped 5 bases, with 13 bases sitting between them. CDR3 DNA: TGTGCCAGCAGTTTGATCGGGGCGGATACTGAAGCTTTCTTT. Residues: CASSLIGADTEAFF.

This chain links TRBV10-1 with TRBJ2-1, with D unresolved. This CDR3 is built from 14 residues. The V end lost 7 bases, the J end lost 5 bases, and 15 bases lay between the germline ends. Germline V gene lookup returns CDR1 WNHNN and CDR2 SYGVQD (reference sequence). CDR3 sequence reads: CASTRRKHNNEQFF. The CDR3 nucleotides read TGCGCCAGCACCCGAAGGAAACACAACAATGAGCAGTTCTTC.

The chain uses TRBV6-5 and TRBJ2-1, with a weak D call TRBD1 (6 bases). V dropped 7 bases and J dropped 7 bases, with 20 bases sitting between them. Germline assignment: CDR1 MNHEY and CDR2 SVGAGI. The CDR3 has 15 amino acids. CDR3 amino acids: CASTRGLGSVNEQFF. As DNA, the CDR3 is TGTGCCAGCACCAGGGGTCTCGGTAGCGTAAATGAGCAGTTCTTC.

The rearrangement links TRBV6-5 to TRBJ1-2, with TRBD1 as a possible D gene (6 bases). V lost 6 bases, J lost 7 bases, and 9 bases lay in between. This CDR3 has 11 amino acids. Germline CDR1 MNHEY, CDR2 SVGAGI. This CDR3 is CASSQGSGYTF. The CDR3, as DNA: TGTGCCAGCAGCCAGGGGAGTGGCTACACCTTC.

The chain couples TRBV7-6 to TRBJ2-2; TRBD2 agrees at 8 bases. V dropped 5 bases and J dropped 2; count of bases not matched to a gene: 4. This CDR3 has 15 residues. CDR1 SGHVS and CDR2 FNYEAQ come from the germline V gene. In DNA form, the CDR3 reads TGTGCCAGCAGCCACCGGACTAGCAACACCGGGGAGCTGTTTTTT. It encodes CASSHRTSNTGELFF.

The chain employs TRBV9 and TRBJ2-5, with TRBD2 matching over 8 bases. The CDR3 is 15 amino acids. V gave up 2 bases and J gave up 4 bases; unmatched junction bases: 7. The germline gives CDR1 SGDLS, CDR2 YYNGEE. Here the CDR3 reads CASSVGTSAPETQYF. The CDR3 region has the DNA TGTGCCAGCAGCGTCGGGACTAGTGCCCCAGAGACCCAGTACTTC.

V is TRBV7-9 and J is TRBJ1-2; D unclear. This CDR3 contains 13 residues. The V gene's germline CDR1 is SEHNR and CDR2 FQNEAQ (reference sequence). Trimming took off 5 bases at V and 6 bases at J, with 13 bases between the two ends. For the CDR3, the DNA is TGTGCCAGCAGCCAGTGGGAGCTCGATGGCTACACCTTC. Translated: CASSQWELDGYTF.

The gene calls are TRBV4-1 and TRBJ2-7; 14 bases map to TRBD2. In germline, CDR1 is MGHRA, CDR2 YSYEKL. After removal of 0 bases from V and 3 bases from J, the junction contained 7 bases not matched to a gene. The CDR3 covers 18 residues. In nucleotides, the CDR3 is TGCGCCAGCAGCCAAGAGACTAGCGGGAGGGCCGTTCACTACGAGCAGTACTTC. This translates into CASSQETSGRAVHYEQYF.

This sequence joins TRBV2 and TRBJ1-5; possible D gene TRBD1, 6 bases. The CDR3 is 14 residues long. V was clipped by 6 bases and J by 6 bases, with 15 bases between them. The germline CDR1 and CDR2 sequences are SNHLY and FYNNEI. The DNA of the CDR3 is TGTGCCAGCAGAAGGGGGGAGTCGGGTCAGCCCCAGCATTTT. Translating it yields CASRRGESGQPQHF.

V and J are TRBV5-1 and TRBJ1-4; 8 nucleotides agree with TRBD1. The CDR3 sequence is 17 residues long. Looked up from germline, CDR1 is SGHRS and CDR2 is YFSETQ. V lost 0 bases, J lost 8 bases, and 12 bases stayed unmatched. The DNA of the CDR3 is TGCGCCAGCAGCTTGGGGGACAGGTCGGGTGGGAAAGAAAAACTGTTTTTT. Translation gives CASSLGDRSGGKEKLFF.

The V and J genes are TRBV10-3 and TRBJ1-5; TRBD1 is a possible D gene (5 bases). Per germline, CDR1 ENHRY and CDR2 SYGVKD. V gave up 2 bases and J gave up 2 bases, with 7 bases separating them. The CDR3 loop spans 14 amino acids. Here the CDR3 reads CAISEGAGNQPQHF. In nucleotides, the CDR3 is TGTGCCATCAGTGAGGGGGCGGGCAATCAGCCCCAGCATTTT.

The chain has TRBV11-1 and TRBJ1-5; D is ambiguous. Germline assignment: CDR1 SGHAT and CDR2 FQDESV (reference sequence). The CDR3 spans 13 residues. V dropped 5 bases and J dropped 7 bases, with 12 bases sitting between them. CDR3 sequence (DNA): TGTGCCAGCAGCCCCGAGCGAGAACAGCCCCAGCATTTT. Encoded protein: CASSPEREQPQHF.

This clone appeared a single time. This chain connects TRBV2 to TRBJ2-2; 10 nucleotides match TRBD1. Per germline, CDR1 SNHLY and CDR2 FYNNEI. The CDR3 totals 14 residues. Unmatched junction bases numbered 4, after V lost 8 bases and J lost 4 bases. CDR3 sequence: CASRWTGGTGELFF. DNA for the CDR3: TGTGCCAGCCGTTGGACAGGGGGCACCGGGGAGCTGTTTTTT.

The genes are TRBV14 and TRBJ2-1; D is possibly TRBD1 (5 bases). CDR1 SGHDN and CDR2 FVKESK come from the germline V gene. The CDR3 is 13 amino acids. The V gene lost 4 bases and the J gene lost 7 bases, with 11 bases spanning the gap. CDR3 DNA: TGTGCCAGCAGCCGGACACGACAGAATGAGCAGTTCTTC. Translation gives CASSRTRQNEQFF.

The V gene is TRBV5-4, the J gene TRBJ2-7, with D perhaps given as TRBD1 or TRBD2 (5 bases each). The V gene lost 2 bases and the J gene lost 4 bases, with 10 bases spanning the gap. Germline CDR1 is SGHNT and CDR2 is YYREEE (reference sequence). This CDR3 is built from 13 residues. Here the CDR3 DNA reads TGTGCCAGCAGCTTTGGGGGACCATACGAGCAGTACTTC. Encoded protein: CASSFGGPYEQYF.

The J gene is TRBJ2-1, the V gene TRBV7-6; no clear D gene. Looked up from germline, CDR1 is SGHVS and CDR2 is FNYEAQ. This CDR3 has 16 amino acids. Trimming left V 0 bases short and J 2 bases short, with 11 bases between. The CDR3 is CASSLARLGTYNEQFF. Written as DNA, the CDR3 is TGTGCCAGCAGCTTAGCACGCTTGGGGACCTACAATGAGCAGTTCTTC.